The 13 T cell receptor beta chains in this list originate from one sample, sequenced in a study of glioma-infiltrating T cells after dendritic cell vaccination (dated by TCRdb to about 2016). The library relied on the immunoSEQ multiplex PCR assay. Here the immuneACCESS table is served through TCRdb, limited to in-frame sequences with V and J called. Missing clones are a known gap in these copies; in checked studies unresolved V genes cover under half, and the rest lacks a known reason. The sample contains approximately 67,000 clones, 81% of them found a single time. The biggest ten clones account for roughly 8.2% of the sample. This material consisted of blood, taken before dendritic cell vaccination. Receptors originate from a human donor with glioblastoma.

V gene TRBV11-2 combines with J gene TRBJ2-7; TRBD1 agrees at 7 bases. V was pared by 4 bases and J by 1 base, with 10 bases of the junction left unmatched. This CDR3 comprises 16 residues. Looked up from germline, CDR1 is SGHAT and CDR2 is FQNNGV. The CDR3 sequence: CASSYARQGSSYEQYF. The CDR3 DNA is TGTGCCAGCAGCTACGCTCGACAGGGCTCTTCCTACGAGCAGTACTTC.

The chain links TRBV7-2 to TRBJ2-7; 8 bases match TRBD1. Trimming at V came to 5 bases and at J to 6 bases, leaving 9 bases not matched to a gene. This CDR3 spans 14 amino acids. Germline-derived CDR1 and CDR2 are SGHTA and FQGNSA. The CDR3 reads CASSPRLTGVEQYF. As DNA, the CDR3 is TGTGCCAGCAGCCCCCGATTGACAGGGGTCGAGCAGTACTTC.

This clone was counted only a few times. This chain connects TRBV6-6 to TRBJ2-7, with 7 positions matching TRBD1. After removal of 6 bases from V and 3 bases from J, the junction contained 5 bases not matched to a gene. The CDR3 loop spans 13 amino acids. Germline-derived CDR1 and CDR2 are MNHNY and SVGAGI (reference sequence). Here the CDR3 DNA reads TGTGCCAGCAGCCGACAGGGCAACTACGAGCAGTACTTC. It codes for CASSRQGNYEQYF.

V and J are TRBV7-9 and TRBJ1-4; 9 nucleotides match TRBD1. V was pared by 5 bases and J by 8 bases, with 9 bases of the junction left unmatched. The CDR3 covers 15 residues. In germline, CDR1 is SEHNR, CDR2 FQNEAQ (reference sequence). This chain's CDR3 is CASSPRTGVEEKLFF. CDR3 nucleotide sequence: TGTGCCAGCAGCCCCCGGACAGGGGTAGAAGAAAAACTGTTTTTT.

Worth noting for this clone: Sequence at one end of the junction differs from germline and may be a read error. This chain uses TRBV5-1 with TRBJ1-1, with D possibly TRBD1 on 5 matching bases. From germline, CDR1 is SGHRS and CDR2 YFSETQ. CDR3 size: 13 residues. The CDR3 is CASSPPGNPEAFF. In DNA form, the CDR3 reads TGCGCCAGCAGCCCCCCAGGGAACCCTGAAGCTTTCTTT.

The chain employs TRBV2 and TRBJ1-6, with D possibly being TRBD1 (6 bases). CDR3 size: 14 residues. V was trimmed by 7 bases and J by 6 bases, leaving 13 bases between them. CDR1 is SNHLY and CDR2 is FYNNEI in the germline V gene. The CDR3 protein is CASKRGGSNSPLHF. The DNA of the CDR3 is TGTGCCAGCAAAAGGGGGGGCAGTAATTCACCCCTCCACTTT. The complete variable domain, with remaining parts taken from reference TRBV2 and TRBJ1-6, reads EPEVTQTPSHQVTQMGQEVILRCVPISNHLYFYWYRQILGQKVEFLVSFYNNEISEKSEIFDDQFSVERPDGSNFTLKIRSTKLEDSAMYFCASKRGGSNSPLHFGNGTRLTVT.

This rearrangement joins TRBV4-2 to TRBJ2-6; D uncertain. CDR1 is LGHNA, CDR2 YNFKEQ, per germline. This CDR3 has 15 amino acids. V lost 2 bases and J lost 0, with 5 bases in between. The DNA for the CDR3 is TGTGCCAGCAGCCAAAGACTCTCTGGGGCCAACGTCCTGACTTTC. Its translation is CASSQRLSGANVLTF.

The V call is TRBV5-6, the J call TRBJ2-5, with 10 bases lining up with TRBD1. The J call may be incorrect, as the DNA end agrees better with TRBJ2-7. Germline CDR1 SGHDT, CDR2 YYEEEE. CDR3 size: 14 residues. The CDR3 reads CASSWTGGLYEQYF. The CDR3 region has the DNA TGTGCCAGCAGCTGGACAGGGGGACTATACGAGCAGTACTTC.

This clone was found a few times. V is TRBV11-2 and J is TRBJ2-3; no definite D call. Germline CDR1 is SGHAT and CDR2 is FQNNGV. Trimming cost V 3 bases and J 4 bases, with 5 bases left between them. The CDR3 loop spans 12 amino acids. Here the CDR3 DNA reads TGTGCCAGCAGCTTCTCCCCAGATACGCAGTATTTT. As protein: CASSFSPDTQYF.

V is TRBV19 and J is TRBJ2-1; 7 bases align to TRBD2. Germline lookup yields CDR1 LNHDA and CDR2 SQIVND (reference sequence). This CDR3 has 14 residues. V trimming: 8 bases; J trimming: 6 bases; junction bases outside the gene matches: 10. The CDR3 region is CASGGGREGNEQFF. The CDR3 DNA sequence: TGTGCCAGTGGGGGGGGAAGGGAGGGCAATGAGCAGTTCTTC.

V is TRBV5-1 and J is TRBJ1-2, with 11 bases matching TRBD1. The ends lost 4 bases at V and 7 bases at J; junction bases unmatched: 6. CDR1 and CDR2 (germline): SGHRS, YFSETQ. This CDR3 is built from 14 residues. CDR3 bases: TGCGCCAGCAGCCTCCTGGGACAGGGGGGTGGCTACACCTTC. It codes for CASSLLGQGGGYTF.

The V call is TRBV18, the J call TRBJ2-5; 8 nucleotides align to TRBD1. Germline lookup yields CDR1 KGHSH and CDR2 LQKENI. The CDR3 has 15 amino acids. V lost 2 bases to trimming and J lost 2 bases; unmatched junction nucleotides: 4. CDR3 protein: CASSPEQGEQETQYF. The CDR3 DNA follows: TGTGCCAGCTCACCAGAACAGGGGGAACAAGAGACCCAGTACTTC.

The V and J genes are TRBV4-3 and TRBJ2-3, with 9 bases that match TRBD1. Trimming at V came to 6 bases and at J to 0 bases, leaving 4 bases not matched to a gene. CDR1 and CDR2 (germline): LGHNA, YSLEER. CDR3 length equals 15 residues. The CDR3 protein is CASSPGTGSTDTQYF. CDR3 nucleotides: TGCGCCAGCAGTCCCGGGACAGGGAGCACAGATACGCAGTATTTT.